A selection of T cell receptor beta chains follows, all from one sample in a study of T cell responses to AZD1222 COVID-19 vaccine. Measured with immunoSEQ multiplex PCR; TCRdb has only the in-frame clones, and not every one. This sample has around 120,000 clones, with approximately 86% found just once. Sequenced here: peripheral blood, sampled on day 0 of AZD1222 vaccination. The receptors were sampled from an adult in good health. Both conserved end residues are part of each CDR3. The size field is filled for only some rows; it gives once, few, many or a size class.

J,V,size,CDR3
TRBJ1-2,TRBV9,.,CASSEGSSYGYTF
TRBJ2-2,TRBV2,.,CASLRDRTNTGELFF
TRBJ2-2,TRBV7-9,.,CASSLEGDGELFF
TRBJ2-3,TRBV19,.,CASSSSSGNTDTQYF
TRBJ2-1,TRBV14,once,CASSRNNEQFF
TRBJ2-1,TRBV10-3,.,CATGGEIAWNEQFF
TRBJ1-4,TRBV2,.,CASSEAGRVANEKLFF
TRBJ1-2,TRBV5-6,.,CASSLVHGSGGYTF
TRBJ2-1,TRBV7-6,once,CASSLRAATDNEQFF
TRBJ1-5,TRBV15,.,CATSRERGTDQPQHF
TRBJ2-3,TRBV28,.,CASTSGRVGTDTQYF
TRBJ1-1,TRBV5-4,.,CASSLGQGMNTEAFF
TRBJ2-5,TRBV24-1,once,CATSRGSGSGETQYF
TRBJ2-3,TRBV21-1,.,CASSTIGRLAGKPTDTQYF
TRBJ1-6,TRBV18,.,CASSLGQLNSPLHF
TRBJ2-1,TRBV19,.,CASSIGLAGGIGFF
TRBJ1-1,TRBV10-1,.,CASSEGVTEAFF
TRBJ1-5,TRBV27,.,CASSPSPTGGNQPQHF
TRBJ1-6,TRBV27,.,CASRRDRATNSPLHF
TRBJ2-1,TRBV10-2,.,CASSEQRGHYNEQFF
TRBJ2-2,TRBV30,.,CAWIKGVAGAPRTGELFF
TRBJ2-1,TRBV6-5,once,CASMGTRSNEQFF
TRBJ1-3,TRBV7-9,.,CASSQGPLSGNTIYF
TRBJ2-7,TRBV5-1,once,CASSLPSYEQYF
TRBJ2-7,TRBV7-8,.,CASSLVAGAYEQYF
TRBJ2-5,TRBV6-5,.,CASSYGGAVGETQYF
TRBJ1-6,TRBV6-5,once,CASSPLGESPLHF
TRBJ2-2,TRBV7-9,few,CASSSSGTPDGELFF
TRBJ1-4,TRBV5-8,once,CASSLFSRAVNNEKLFF
TRBJ2-3,TRBV10-3,.,CAISDPGLDTDTQYF
TRBJ2-7,TRBV28,once,CASRPTGDYEQYF